The T cell receptor (beta chain) under discussion was sequenced for a study of blood T cell repertoires in COVID-19. Study as a whole: Acute-phase and convalescent COVID-19 samples originated in the United States, Italy and Spain.

This CDR3 comprises 13 residues. Germline V lookup: CDR1 SGHVS, CDR2 FQNEAQ. Trimming left V 5 bases short and J 6 bases short, with 11 bases between. Study processing details: For nucleated cells, counts were estimated from reference gene primer amplification. Produced via immunoSEQ multiplex PCR; TCRdb's table is partial and in-frame only. V and J calls and clone size are as listed in that table; D and trimming were resolved from the DNA. The table shows 350,000 to 450,000 clones, with roughly 90% occurring only once. This TCR came from a man aged 40-55 years with acute or convalescent COVID-19. This rearrangement joins TRBV7-8 to TRBJ2-1, with a tentative D call TRBD1 (5 bases). The specimen was peripheral blood. DNA of the CDR3: TGTGCCAGCAGCGATCAGGGAATCAATGAGCAGTTCTTC. Translated: CASSDQGINEQFF.